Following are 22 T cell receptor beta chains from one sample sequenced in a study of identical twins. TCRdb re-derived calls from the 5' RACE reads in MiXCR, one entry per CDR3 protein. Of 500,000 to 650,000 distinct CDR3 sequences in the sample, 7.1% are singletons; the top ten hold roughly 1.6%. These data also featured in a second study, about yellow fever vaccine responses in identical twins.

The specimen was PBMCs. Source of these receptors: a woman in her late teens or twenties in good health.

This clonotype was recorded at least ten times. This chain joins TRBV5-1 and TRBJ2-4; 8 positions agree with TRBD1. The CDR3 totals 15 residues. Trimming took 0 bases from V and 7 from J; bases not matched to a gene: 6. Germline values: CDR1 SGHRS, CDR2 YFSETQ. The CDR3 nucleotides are TGCGCCAGCAGCTTGGTCCAGGGGGCCAGGAACATTCAGTACTTC. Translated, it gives CASSLVQGARNIQYF.

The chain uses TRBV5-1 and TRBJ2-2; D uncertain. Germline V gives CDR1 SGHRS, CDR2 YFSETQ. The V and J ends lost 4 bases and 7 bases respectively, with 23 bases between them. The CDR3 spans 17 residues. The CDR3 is CASSPVGREYSIGELFF. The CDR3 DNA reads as TGCGCCAGCAGCCCAGTAGGGCGTGAATACTCGATCGGGGAGCTGTTTTTT.

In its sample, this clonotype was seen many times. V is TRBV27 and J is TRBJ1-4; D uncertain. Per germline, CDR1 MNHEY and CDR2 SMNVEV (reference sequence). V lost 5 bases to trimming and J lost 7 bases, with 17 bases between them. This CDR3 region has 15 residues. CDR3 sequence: CASSGRATLFEKLFF. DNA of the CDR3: TGTGCCAGCAGTGGAAGGGCGACCTTGTTTGAAAAACTGTTTTTT.

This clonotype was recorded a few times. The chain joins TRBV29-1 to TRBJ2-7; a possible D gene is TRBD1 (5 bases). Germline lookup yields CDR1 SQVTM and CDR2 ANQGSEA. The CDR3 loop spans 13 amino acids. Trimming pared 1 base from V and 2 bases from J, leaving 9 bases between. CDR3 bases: TGCAGCGTTGAAGGGCGGACACCCTACGAGCAGTACTTC. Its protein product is CSVEGRTPYEQYF.

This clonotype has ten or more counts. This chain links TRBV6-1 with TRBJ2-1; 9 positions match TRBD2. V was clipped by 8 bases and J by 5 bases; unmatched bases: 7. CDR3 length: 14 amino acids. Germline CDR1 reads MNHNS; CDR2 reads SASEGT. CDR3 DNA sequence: TGTGCCAGCGCCGTAGCGGGAGTCCACAATGAGCAGTTCTTC. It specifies CASAVAGVHNEQFF.

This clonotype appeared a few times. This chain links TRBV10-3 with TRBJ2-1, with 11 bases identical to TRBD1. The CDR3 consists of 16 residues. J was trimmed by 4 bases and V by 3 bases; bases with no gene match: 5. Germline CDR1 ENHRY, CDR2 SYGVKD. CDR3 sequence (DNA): TGTGCCATCAGTGAACCGGGACAGGGGGAGTACAATGAGCAGTTCTTC. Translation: CAISEPGQGEYNEQFF.

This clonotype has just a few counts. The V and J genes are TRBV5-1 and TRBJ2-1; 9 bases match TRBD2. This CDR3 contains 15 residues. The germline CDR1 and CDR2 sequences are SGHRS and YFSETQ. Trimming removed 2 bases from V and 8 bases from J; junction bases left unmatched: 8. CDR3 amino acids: CASSLGGSGSDEQFF. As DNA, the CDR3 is TGCGCCAGCAGCTTAGGGGGTAGCGGGAGCGATGAGCAGTTCTTC.

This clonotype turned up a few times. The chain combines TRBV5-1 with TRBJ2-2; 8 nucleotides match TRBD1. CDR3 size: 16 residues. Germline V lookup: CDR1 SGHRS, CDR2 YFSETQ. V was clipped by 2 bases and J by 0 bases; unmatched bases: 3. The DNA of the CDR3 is TGCGCCAGCAGCTTCCAGGGGGCCTCGAACACCGGGGAGCTGTTTTTT. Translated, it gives CASSFQGASNTGELFF.

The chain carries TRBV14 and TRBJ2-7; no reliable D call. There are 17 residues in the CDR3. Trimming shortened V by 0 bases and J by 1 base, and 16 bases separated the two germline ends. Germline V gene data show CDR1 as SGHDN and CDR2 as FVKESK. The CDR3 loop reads CASSQEWVGIQSYEQYF. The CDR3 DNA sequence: TGTGCCAGCAGCCAAGAATGGGTGGGAATTCAATCCTACGAGCAGTACTTC.

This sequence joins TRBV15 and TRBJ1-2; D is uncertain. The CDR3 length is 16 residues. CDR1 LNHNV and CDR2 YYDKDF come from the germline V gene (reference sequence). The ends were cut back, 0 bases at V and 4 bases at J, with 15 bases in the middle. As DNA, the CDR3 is TGTGCCACCAGCAGAGATCGGGTATTCACTTCCTATGGCTACACCTTC. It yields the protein CATSRDRVFTSYGYTF.

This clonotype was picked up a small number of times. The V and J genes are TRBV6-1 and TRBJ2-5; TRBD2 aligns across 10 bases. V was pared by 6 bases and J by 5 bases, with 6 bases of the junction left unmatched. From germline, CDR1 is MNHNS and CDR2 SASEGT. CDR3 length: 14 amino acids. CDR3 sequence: CASRRLAGPETQYF. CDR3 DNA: TGTGCCAGCAGACGACTAGCGGGTCCTGAGACCCAGTACTTC.

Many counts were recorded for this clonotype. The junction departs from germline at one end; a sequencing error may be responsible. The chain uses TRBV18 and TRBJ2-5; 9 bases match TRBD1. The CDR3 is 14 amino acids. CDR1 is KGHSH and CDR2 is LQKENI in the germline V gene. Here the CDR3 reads CASSPGTGQETQYF. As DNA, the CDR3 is TGCGCCAGCAGCCCCGGGACAGGGCAAGAGACCCAGTACTTC.

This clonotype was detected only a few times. The CDR3 region has the DNA TGCAGTGCTAGGGCCCGGAGGGCTGAGCAGTTCTTC. Translating gives CSARARRAEQFF. This chain links TRBV20-1 with TRBJ2-1, with TRBD2 as a possible D gene (6 bases). The CDR3 has 12 amino acids. The V end was cut by 3 bases, the J end by 9 bases, with 12 bases between. Germline V gene data show CDR1 as DFQATT and CDR2 as SNEGSKA (reference sequence).

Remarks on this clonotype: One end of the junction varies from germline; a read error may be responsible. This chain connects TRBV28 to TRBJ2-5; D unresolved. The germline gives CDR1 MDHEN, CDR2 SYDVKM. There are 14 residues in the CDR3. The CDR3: CASRGRAIQGTQYF. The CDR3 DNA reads TGTGCCAGCAGGGGAAGGGCTATCCAAGGGACCCAGTACTTC. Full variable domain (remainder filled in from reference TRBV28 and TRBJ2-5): DVKVTQSSRYLVKRTGEKVFLECVQDMDHENMFWYRQDPGLGLRLIYFSYDVKMKEKGDIPEGYSVSREKKERFSLILESASTNQTSMYLCASRGRAIQGTQYFGPGTRLLVL.

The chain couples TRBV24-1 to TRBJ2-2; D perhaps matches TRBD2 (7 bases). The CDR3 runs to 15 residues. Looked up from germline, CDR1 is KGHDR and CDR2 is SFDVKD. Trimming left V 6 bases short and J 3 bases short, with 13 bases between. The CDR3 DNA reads TGTGCCACCAGTTGGGGGGGGCAGGACACCGGGGAGCTGTTTTTT. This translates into CATSWGGQDTGELFF.

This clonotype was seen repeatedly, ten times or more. The CDR3 DNA follows: TGTGCCAGCAGTTCCTCCGGGACAAGCTTCTACGAGCAGTACTTC. Amino acids: CASSSSGTSFYEQYF. The chain employs TRBV27 and TRBJ2-7; TRBD1 is a possible D gene (6 bases). The CDR3 sequence is 15 residues long. V lost 4 bases and J 3 bases, leaving 16 bases between the germline ends. Germline lookup yields CDR1 MNHEY and CDR2 SMNVEV (reference sequence).

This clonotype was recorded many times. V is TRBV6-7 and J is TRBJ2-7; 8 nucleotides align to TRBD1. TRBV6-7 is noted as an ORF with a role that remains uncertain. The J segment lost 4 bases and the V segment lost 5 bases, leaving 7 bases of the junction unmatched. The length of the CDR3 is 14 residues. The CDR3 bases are TGTGCCAGCAGTCGCTCCGGGACAGGATACGAGCAGTACGTC. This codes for CASSRSGTGYEQYV.

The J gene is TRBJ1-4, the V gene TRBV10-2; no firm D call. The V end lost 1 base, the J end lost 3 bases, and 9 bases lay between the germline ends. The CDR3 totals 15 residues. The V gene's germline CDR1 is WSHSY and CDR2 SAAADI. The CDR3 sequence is CASSEWRAANEKLFF. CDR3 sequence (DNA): TGCGCCAGCAGTGAGTGGAGGGCGGCTAATGAAAAACTGTTTTTT.

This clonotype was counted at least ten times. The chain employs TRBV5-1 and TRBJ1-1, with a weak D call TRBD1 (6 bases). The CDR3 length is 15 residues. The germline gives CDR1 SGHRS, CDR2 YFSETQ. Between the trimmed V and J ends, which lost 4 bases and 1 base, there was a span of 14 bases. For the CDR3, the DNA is TGCGCCAGCAGCCCGGCCGGGGGCCGGAACACTGAAGCTTTCTTT. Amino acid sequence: CASSPAGGRNTEAFF.

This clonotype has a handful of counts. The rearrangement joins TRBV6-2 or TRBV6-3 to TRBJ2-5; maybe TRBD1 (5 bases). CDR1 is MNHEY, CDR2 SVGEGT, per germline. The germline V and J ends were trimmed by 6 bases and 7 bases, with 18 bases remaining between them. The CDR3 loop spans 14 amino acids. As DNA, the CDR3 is TGTGCCAGCAGGCCCGACGACAGAGCAGGGACCCAGTACTTC. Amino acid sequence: CASRPDDRAGTQYF.

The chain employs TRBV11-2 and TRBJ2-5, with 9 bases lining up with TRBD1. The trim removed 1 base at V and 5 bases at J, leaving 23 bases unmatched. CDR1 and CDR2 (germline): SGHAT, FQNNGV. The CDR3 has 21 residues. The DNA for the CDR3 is TGTGCCAGCAGCTTAGGGGCATTGGACAGTTTAGGGACAGGGACGTTCGAGACCCAGTACTTC. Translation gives CASSLGALDSLGTGTFETQYF.

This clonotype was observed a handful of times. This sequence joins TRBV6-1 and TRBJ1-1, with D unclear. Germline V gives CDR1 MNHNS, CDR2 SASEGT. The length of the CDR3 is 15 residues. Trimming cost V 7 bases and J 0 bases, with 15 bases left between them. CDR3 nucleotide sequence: TGTGCCAGCATCTTACAGCGGGGTGTGAACACTGAAGCTTTCTTT. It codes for CASILQRGVNTEAFF.